This TCR beta chain was sequenced for a study of cytomegalovirus exposure and HLA in healthy donors. Broader study findings: A reported reduction in N-insertions relative to the roughly 670-donor mean was seen in an Asian-associated ancestry cluster in a later analysis.

Nominally healthy donors provided the samples, though records likely missed some immune exposures. The PCR ran on 60 Vbeta and 13 Jbeta primers. Libraries were prepared by immunoSEQ multiplex PCR; TCRdb keeps only in-frame clonotypes and omits some of them. Reported are approximately 50,000 clones; the ten largest clones contain about 2%. On this clone: The target antigen is unknown.

Germline assignment: CDR1 MNHEY and CDR2 SMNVEV (reference sequence). The CDR3 sequence is 13 residues long. J was trimmed by 4 bases and V by 4 bases; bases with no gene match: 3. The specimen was PBMCs. This TCR came from a female donor in good health and CMV-seronegative. The chain combines TRBV27 with TRBJ1-2, with 7 bases that match TRBD1. CDR3 nucleotide sequence: TGTGCCAGCAGTTCCCGACAGGGCTATGGCTACACCTTC. It specifies CASSSRQGYGYTF.